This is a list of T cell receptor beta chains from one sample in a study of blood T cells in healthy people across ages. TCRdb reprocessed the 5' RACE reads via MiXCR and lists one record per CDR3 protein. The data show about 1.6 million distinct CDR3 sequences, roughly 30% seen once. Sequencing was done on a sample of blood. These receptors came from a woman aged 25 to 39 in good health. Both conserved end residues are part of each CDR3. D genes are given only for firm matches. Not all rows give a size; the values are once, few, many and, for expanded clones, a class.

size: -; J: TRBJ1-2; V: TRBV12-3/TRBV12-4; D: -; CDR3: CASSFFSQRGNGYTF; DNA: TGTGCCAGCAGTTTTTTTAGTCAGCGGGGGAATGGCTACACCTTC
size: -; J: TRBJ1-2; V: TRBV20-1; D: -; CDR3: CSARDRTAPEGYTF; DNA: TGCAGTGCTAGAGATAGGACCGCTCCCGAGGGCTACACCTTC
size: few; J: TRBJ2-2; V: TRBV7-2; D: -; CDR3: CASRPSSTGELFF; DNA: TGTGCCAGCAGACCATCGAGCACCGGGGAGCTGTTTTTT
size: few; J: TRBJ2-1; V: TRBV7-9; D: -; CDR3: CASSARGHNEQFF; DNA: TGTGCCAGCAGTGCCCGCGGTCACAATGAGCAGTTCTTC
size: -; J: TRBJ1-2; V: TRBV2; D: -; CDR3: CASSLHGRDYGYTF; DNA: TGTGCCAGCAGTCTCCACGGGAGGGACTATGGCTACACCTTC
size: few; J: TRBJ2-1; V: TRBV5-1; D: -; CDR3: CASSLGASVVIHNEQFF; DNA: TGCGCCAGCAGCTTGGGGGCTAGCGTTGTCATCCACAATGAGCAGTTCTTC
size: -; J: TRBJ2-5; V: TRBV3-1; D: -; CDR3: CASSRGSGTIQETQYF; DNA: TGTGCCAGCAGCCGAGGATCGGGAACTATACAAGAGACCCAGTACTTC
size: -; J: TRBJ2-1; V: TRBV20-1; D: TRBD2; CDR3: CSARSTSGFYNEQFF; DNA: TGCAGTGCTAGATCTACTAGCGGGTTCTACAATGAGCAGTTCTTC
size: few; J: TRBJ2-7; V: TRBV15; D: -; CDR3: CATSRRTVIQGYEQYF; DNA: TGTGCCACCAGCAGACGGACGGTGATACAGGGTTACGAGCAGTACTTC
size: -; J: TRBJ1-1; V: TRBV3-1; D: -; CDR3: CASSQGAATEAFF; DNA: TGTGCCAGCAGCCAGGGGGCCGCGACTGAAGCTTTCTTT
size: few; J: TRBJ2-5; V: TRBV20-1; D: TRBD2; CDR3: CSAIDGSGVSTQYF; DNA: TGCAGTGCGATAGACGGTAGCGGGGTCTCAACCCAGTACTTC
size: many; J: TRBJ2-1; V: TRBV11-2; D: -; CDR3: CASSITWRDEQFF; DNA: TGTGCCAGCAGTATTACTTGGAGGGATGAGCAGTTCTTC
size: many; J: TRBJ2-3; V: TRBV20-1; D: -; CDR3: CSASLQGTDTQYF; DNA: TGCAGTGCTAGCCTGCAGGGCACAGATACGCAGTATTTT